The 9 T cell receptor beta chains listed next were all sequenced from one sample in a study of molecular identifiers for immune sequencing clone quantification. TCRdb ran MiXCR on the PCR reads and lists one entry per CDR3 protein. The sample lists 300,000 to 400,000 distinct CDR3 sequences, over 20% occurring once. Sequenced: naive CD8+ T cells from blood, with Jurkat cell RNA spiked in. Regarding subset: FACS-sorted CD8+CD4-CCR7+CD45RA+ naive T cells. The receptor source for this set is a human donor in good health. Some libraries in this study had Jurkat cell RNA spiked in.

About this clonotype itself: This may be a read error: a much more frequent sequence differs by one nucleotide. V usage is TRBV2 and J usage is TRBJ1-6, with a tentative D call TRBD1 (5 bases). Germline CDR1 and CDR2: SNHLY and FYNNEI. The CDR3 contains 12 residues. The DNA for the CDR3 is TGCGCGGCGGGGGACGATGATTCACCCCCCCACTTT. Translated: CAAGDDDSPPHF.

This clonotype has more than one count but fewer than ten. The rearrangement links TRBV7-9 to TRBJ2-3; TRBD2 aligns across 10 bases. J lost 5 bases, V lost 2 bases, and 7 bases had no gene match. The CDR3 has 16 residues. Looked up from germline, CDR1 is SEHNR and CDR2 is FQNEAQ (reference sequence). In DNA, the CDR3 is TGTGCCAGCAGCTTAACTAGCGGGACCTGGGAAGATACGCAGTATTTT. It yields the protein CASSLTSGTWEDTQYF.

Many counts were recorded for this clonotype. The V gene is TRBV15, the J gene TRBJ2-7, with D hard to call. Germline V lookup: CDR1 LNHNV, CDR2 YYDKDF (reference sequence). Trimming removed 3 bases from V and 6 bases from J, with 15 bases in between. The CDR3 covers 14 residues. CDR3 nucleotides: TGTGCCACCAGCAGGGAGAGATACCCCCCCGAGCAGTACTTC. This translates into CATSRERYPPEQYF.

This clonotype was observed at least ten times. J is TRBJ2-7 and V is TRBV4-1; D is unclear. This CDR3 is built from 13 residues. Germline V gives CDR1 MGHRA, CDR2 YSYEKL. Between the trimmed V and J ends, which lost 1 base and 1 base, there was a span of 5 bases. CDR3 DNA: TGCGCCAGCAGCCAAGCCACGTCCTACGAGCAGTACTTC. Amino acids: CASSQATSYEQYF.

The CDR3 loop reads CASSLRDRVYEQYF. The DNA for the CDR3 is TGTGCCAGCAGCCTCCGGGACAGGGTCTACGAGCAGTACTTC. V gene TRBV3-1 combines with J gene TRBJ2-7, with 9 bases that match TRBD1. The CDR3 loop spans 14 amino acids. Looked up from germline, CDR1 is LGHDT and CDR2 is YNNKEL (reference sequence). Losses at the gene ends were 4 bases for V and 3 bases for J; bases not matched to a gene: 4.

This clonotype was counted at least ten times. V gene TRBV9 combines with J gene TRBJ1-1; 8 bases line up with TRBD1. The CDR3 sequence is 18 residues long. Trimming at V came to 4 bases and at J to 3 bases, leaving 17 bases not matched to a gene. Germline CDR1 reads SGDLS; CDR2 reads YYNGEE. CDR3 sequence reads: CASSPRGQGLNRDTEAFF. CDR3 in DNA: TGTGCCAGCAGCCCCCGTGGACAGGGCCTTAACCGGGACACTGAAGCTTTCTTT.

In its sample, this clonotype was seen many times. V usage is TRBV6-2 or TRBV6-3 and J usage is TRBJ1-1, with D uncertain. Trimming took off 6 bases at V and 0 bases at J, with 5 bases between the two ends. The CDR3 spans 12 residues. CDR1 MNHEY and CDR2 SVGEGT come from the germline V gene. The CDR3 DNA follows: TGTGCCAGCAGGGCGATGAACACTGAAGCTTTCTTT. Translated, it gives CASRAMNTEAFF.

This clonotype was picked up a small number of times. The chain has TRBV7-6 and TRBJ2-3; D is possibly TRBD2 (6 bases). This CDR3 comprises 13 residues. The germline CDR1 and CDR2 sequences are SGHVS and FNYEAQ. V gave up 5 bases and J gave up 4 bases, with 10 bases separating them. The CDR3: CASSTGVPDTQYF. The CDR3 nucleotides read TGTGCCAGCAGCACGGGGGTCCCAGATACGCAGTATTTT.

Worth noting for this clonotype: One end of the junction does not line up with germline, which may come from a read error. CDR3 in amino acids: CAGSQGGLTNTEAFF. CDR3 bases: TGTGCCGGCAGCCAAGGAGGATTGACGAACACTGAAGCTTTCTTT. The V call is TRBV3-1, the J call TRBJ1-1; no clear D. The CDR3 is 15 residues long. The germline V gene encodes CDR1 LGHDT and CDR2 YNNKEL (reference sequence).